Listed below are T cell receptor beta chains from one sample, sequenced in a study of shared clonotypes between healthy human individuals. The repertoire was sequenced with immunoSEQ multiplex PCR; TCRdb's copy has only in-frame clones and lacks some. The sample yields millions of clones, over 85% seen once. Specimen: naive CD8+ T cells sorted from blood. These receptors were obtained from a man between 18 and 35 years old in good health. The CDR3 runs from the conserved cysteine through the conserved F or W. D genes are given only for firm matches. Part of the rows lack a size; the others show once, few, many or a class for expanded clones.

NA	TRBV9	NA	TRBJ2-1	CASSLTAGASSYNEQFF	TGTGCCAGCAGCCTTACCGCGGGGGCGAGCTCCTACAATGAGCAGTTCTTC
NA	TRBV6-5	TRBD1	TRBJ1-1	CASSSPSGGPAFF	TGTGCCAGCAGTTCCCCCTCAGGGGGCCCGGCTTTCTTT
NA	TRBV7-2	TRBD2	TRBJ2-5	CASSSTSAAGTQYF	TGTGCCAGCAGCTCGACTAGCGCCGCAGGGACCCAGTACTTC
NA	TRBV27	NA	TRBJ1-1	CASRLENTNTEAFF	TGTGCCAGCAGGTTAGAGAATACGAACACTGAAGCTTTCTTT
NA	TRBV9	NA	TRBJ2-3	CASSSGTSSTDTQYF	TGTGCCAGCAGTAGCGGAACTTCTAGCACAGATACGCAGTATTTT
NA	TRBV4-1	NA	TRBJ1-1	CASSQESSPMNTEAFF	TGCGCCAGCAGCCAAGAGAGCAGTCCCATGAACACTGAAGCTTTCTTT
NA	TRBV7-9	TRBD2	TRBJ2-1	CASKASGDDEQFF	TGTGCCAGCAAGGCTAGCGGGGATGATGAGCAGTTCTTC
NA	TRBV4-1	NA	TRBJ2-7	CASSQGLPYEQYF	TGCGCCAGCAGCCAAGGGCTCCCTTACGAGCAGTACTTC
NA	TRBV4-1	NA	TRBJ1-4	CASSSRTSTEKLFF	TGCGCCAGCAGCTCCCGGACGTCAACTGAAAAACTGTTTTTT
NA	TRBV29-1	TRBD2	TRBJ2-5	CSVEGLAAEETQYF	TGCAGCGTTGAAGGACTAGCGGCCGAAGAGACCCAGTACTTC
NA	TRBV7-9	NA	TRBJ1-5	CASSLAGVYQPQHF	TGTGCCAGCAGCTTAGCGGGGGTCTATCAGCCCCAGCATTTT
once	TRBV10-3	NA	TRBJ2-7	CAIRGTGDYEQYF	TGTGCCATCAGGGGGACGGGGGACTACGAGCAGTACTTC
NA	TRBV7-9	NA	TRBJ2-2	CASSPGIKTGELFF	TGTGCCAGCAGCCCGGGCATCAAGACCGGGGAGCTGTTTTTT
NA	TRBV9	NA	TRBJ1-3	CASSQNHGDIYF	TGTGCCAGCAGCCAAAACCACGGTGACATATATTTT
NA	TRBV7-7	TRBD1	TRBJ2-7	CNTGEKAYEQYF	TGTAATACAGGGGAGAAGGCCTACGAGCAGTACTTC
NA	TRBV11-2	NA	TRBJ2-7	CASSLERSEQYF	TGTGCCAGCAGCTTAGAGAGGAGCGAGCAGTACTTC
NA	TRBV5-1	NA	TRBJ2-2	CASSSKQGMNTGELFF	TGCGCCAGCAGCTCGAAGCAGGGGATGAACACCGGGGAGCTGTTTTTT
NA	TRBV4-1	TRBD2	TRBJ2-7	CASSQDLGTSLGQLQYF	TGCGCCAGCAGCCAAGATCTCGGGACTAGCTTGGGTCAACTCCAGTACTTC
few	TRBV7-2	NA	TRBJ2-5	CASSLDRGTQYF	TGTGCCAGCAGCTTAGACCGAGGGACCCAGTACTTC
NA	TRBV4-1	NA	TRBJ1-1	CASSQVEGDTEAFF	TGCGCCAGCAGCCAAGTAGAGGGGGACACTGAAGCTTTCTTT
NA	TRBV27	NA	TRBJ2-7	CASSVGSEQYF	TGTGCCAGCAGTGTTGGGTCCGAGCAGTACTTC
NA	TRBV27	TRBD1	TRBJ2-5	CASSSGQKQETQYF	TGTGCCAGCAGCTCGGGACAGAAACAAGAGACCCAGTACTTC
NA	TRBV10-1	NA	TRBJ2-7	CASSETGTAFEQYF	TGCGCCAGCAGTGAGACCGGGACGGCGTTCGAGCAGTACTTC
NA	TRBV5-4	NA	TRBJ2-7	CASSFQGGTYEQYF	TGTGCCAGCAGCTTCCAGGGGGGAACCTACGAGCAGTACTTC
NA	TRBV5-1	TRBD2	TRBJ2-3	CASSPRVAGDTQYF	TGCGCCAGCAGCCCCCGGGTAGCGGGAGATACGCAGTATTTT
NA	TRBV4-1	NA	TRBJ1-5	CASSPEDTPNQPQHF	TGCGCCAGCAGCCCCGAGGACACCCCCAATCAGCCCCAGCATTTT
NA	TRBV29-1	TRBD1	TRBJ2-6	CSASDRAAGANVLTF	TGCAGCGCATCGGACAGGGCCGCTGGGGCCAACGTCCTGACTTTC
NA	TRBV4-1	NA	TRBJ1-4	CASSQEGQGTGKLFF	TGCGCCAGCAGCCAAGAGGGCCAGGGGACGGGAAAACTGTTTTTT
NA	TRBV7-8	NA	TRBJ2-5	CASSLVYSQETQYF	TGTGCCAGCAGCTTAGTCTACAGCCAAGAGACCCAGTACTTC
NA	TRBV9	TRBD2	TRBJ2-5	CASSVGGGPSETQYF	TGTGCCAGCAGCGTTGGCGGGGGGCCTTCGGAGACCCAGTACTTC
NA	TRBV9	NA	TRBJ2-5	CASSAGSTLKTQYF	TGTGCCAGCAGCGCCGGATCCACCTTGAAGACCCAGTACTTC
NA	TRBV7-2	NA	TRBJ2-1	CASSLGLAGGDEQFF	TGTGCCAGCAGCTTAGGATTGGCGGGTGGAGATGAGCAGTTCTTC
NA	TRBV6-4	TRBD2	TRBJ2-3	CASHTMGGLAVSTDTQYF	TGTGCCAGCCACACGATGGGCGGGCTAGCGGTAAGCACAGATACGCAGTATTTT
NA	TRBV5-1	TRBD1	TRBJ2-1	CASSPGQGAVEQFF	TGCGCCAGCAGCCCGGGACAGGGGGCCGTGGAGCAGTTCTTC
NA	TRBV28	NA	TRBJ1-1	CASSLPGSGNTEAFF	TGTGCCAGCAGTCTCCCGGGTTCAGGGAACACTGAAGCTTTCTTT
NA	TRBV19	TRBD2	TRBJ2-7	CASSIDRETSTHEQYF	TGTGCCAGTAGTATAGATCGGGAGACTAGCACCCACGAGCAGTACTTC
NA	TRBV6-5	TRBD1	TRBJ1-2	CASTTRGGQGGYTF	TGTGCCAGCACCACCCGGGGGGGACAGGGAGGCTACACCTTC
NA	TRBV30	TRBD1	TRBJ2-7	CAWSWDSTYEQYF	TGTGCCTGGAGTTGGGACAGCACCTACGAGCAGTACTTC
NA	TRBV9	TRBD2	TRBJ2-7	CASSLSRSGTIYEQYF	TGTGCCAGCAGCTTGAGCCGAAGCGGGACCATCTACGAGCAGTACTTC
NA	TRBV12-5	NA	TRBJ2-6	CASGARPSSGANVLTF	TGTGCTAGTGGGGCCCGACCCAGCTCTGGGGCCAACGTCCTGACTTTC
NA	TRBV18	NA	TRBJ2-1	CASSPDTAGYNEQFF	TGTGCCAGCTCACCAGATACCGCGGGGTACAATGAGCAGTTCTTC
NA	TRBV19	NA	TRBJ2-7	CASSITGSSELYF	TGTGCCAGTAGTATTACCGGGTCGTCAGAACTGTACTTC
NA	TRBV6-5	TRBD2	TRBJ2-3	CASSYSSGGATDTQYF	TGTGCCAGCAGTTACTCAAGCGGGGGGGCCACAGATACGCAGTATTTT
NA	TRBV2	TRBD2	TRBJ2-1	CASRATSGRLSYNEQFF	TGTGCCAGCAGAGCAACTAGCGGGAGGCTCTCCTACAATGAGCAGTTCTTC
NA	TRBV2	TRBD1	TRBJ2-1	CASRGQGNEQFF	TGTGCCAGTAGGGGACAGGGAAATGAGCAGTTCTTC
NA	TRBV28	NA	TRBJ1-1	CASRWTRNTEAFF	TGTGCCAGCAGGTGGACCCGGAACACTGAAGCTTTCTTT
NA	TRBV9	TRBD1	TRBJ2-2	CASSSDRGRTGELFF	TGTGCCAGCAGTTCCGACAGGGGGCGCACCGGGGAGCTGTTTTTT
NA	TRBV13	NA	TRBJ2-3	CASSSTGIGGGTDTQYF	TGTGCCAGCAGCTCTACAGGGATCGGCGGGGGCACAGATACGCAGTATTTT
NA	TRBV18	TRBD2	TRBJ2-7	CASSPVTLAGGAYEQYF	TGTGCCAGCTCACCTGTGACCCTAGCGGGGGGAGCCTACGAGCAGTACTTC